The 32 T cell receptor beta chains given below trace back to one sample, sequenced in a study of T-cell memory formation after mild COVID-19. TCRdb ran MiXCR on the 5' RACE reads and lists one entry per CDR3 protein. The table has hundreds of thousands of distinct CDR3 sequences, roughly 23% seen once; the top ten hold around 13%. Sequenced input: PBMCs or a T cell subset sorted from them (not recorded which). Source of these receptors: an adult woman who had mild COVID-19 (a few samples of this study predate the infection). Cell type and time point are not known.

The V call is TRBV7-2, the J call TRBJ2-1; weak D call: TRBD2 (7 bases). This CDR3 is 17 amino acids long. Germline loops: CDR1 SGHTA, CDR2 FQGNSA. Trimming pared 1 base from V and 4 bases from J, leaving 17 bases between. The CDR3 spells CASSLDAGALSYNEQFF. The CDR3 DNA follows: TGTGCCAGCAGCTTAGACGCGGGGGCCCTATCGTACAATGAGCAGTTCTTC.

CDR3 sequence: CASSLGQGGYTF. The CDR3, as DNA: TGTGCCAGCAGCTTAGGGCAGGGAGGCTACACCTTC. J is TRBJ1-2 and V is TRBV7-6, with TRBD1 as a possible D gene (5 bases). In germline, CDR1 is SGHVS, CDR2 FNYEAQ. The CDR3 is 12 residues long. The ends were cut back, 1 base at V and 8 bases at J, with 8 bases in the middle.

CDR3 DNA sequence: TGTGCCAGCAGCCCCCAATGGGAGGGAGGCACCGGGGAGCTGTTTTTT. This encodes CASSPQWEGGTGELFF. This sequence joins TRBV7-2 and TRBJ2-2; 7 bases agree with TRBD2. The length of the CDR3 is 16 residues. V lost 5 bases, J lost 4 bases, and 10 bases stayed unmatched. CDR1 SGHTA and CDR2 FQGNSA come from the germline V gene.

The rearrangement uses TRBV10-2 and TRBJ2-1, with 10 bases identical to TRBD1. Unmatched junction bases numbered 2, after V lost 6 bases and J lost 6 bases. This CDR3 comprises 13 residues. From germline, CDR1 is WSHSY and CDR2 SAAADI. The chain's CDR3 is CASSGQGGNEQFF. The CDR3 bases are TGCGCCAGCAGCGGACAGGGGGGCAATGAGCAGTTCTTC.

This chain links TRBV27 with TRBJ1-1, with TRBD1 as a possible D gene (5 bases). CDR3 length equals 13 residues. Per the germline V gene, CDR1 is MNHEY and CDR2 is SMNVEV (reference sequence). V was shortened by 8 bases and J by 0 bases, with 10 bases between the two germline ends. CDR3: CASGGALNTEAFF. The CDR3 bases are TGTGCCAGCGGAGGGGCCTTGAACACTGAAGCTTTCTTT.

This clonotype was seen ten or more times. This chain joins TRBV6-1 and TRBJ1-2; maybe TRBD1 (5 bases). Deletions cut 1 base from V and 4 bases from J, with 10 bases between. Germline lookup yields CDR1 MNHNS and CDR2 SASEGT. This CDR3 has 14 residues. CDR3 sequence (DNA): TGTGCCAGCAGTGAAGAGGGGCCCCGCTATGGCTACACCTTC. It translates to CASSEEGPRYGYTF.

J is TRBJ1-1 and V is TRBV7-8; D is perhaps TRBD1 (5 bases). Germline V CDR1 and CDR2: SGHVS, FQNEAQ. The CDR3 runs 15 residues. Trimming removed 1 base at V and 4 bases at J, with 13 bases between. The CDR3 region is CASSLDWGQGTEAFF. The CDR3, as DNA: TGTGCCAGCAGCTTAGATTGGGGCCAGGGCACTGAAGCTTTCTTT.

This clonotype was found a few times. J is TRBJ1-6 and V is TRBV7-3; TRBD1 aligns across 8 bases. J gave up 6 bases and V 2 bases, and 6 bases lay outside the gene matches. Germline V gives CDR1 SGHTA, CDR2 FQGTGA. The CDR3 is 16 residues long. The CDR3 DNA follows: TGTGCCAGCAGCTTACGCGGGACAGGTCTTAATTCACCCCTCCACTTT. Residues: CASSLRGTGLNSPLHF.

The rearrangement links TRBV12-3 or TRBV12-4 to TRBJ2-7, with 14 bases lining up with TRBD2. V lost 8 bases to trimming and J lost 4 bases; unmatched junction nucleotides: 13. This CDR3 is 17 amino acids long. CDR3 DNA sequence: TGTGCCAGCCGCCTCAGAGGACTAGCGGGGGGATCTTACGAGCAGTACTTC. Translation: CASRLRGLAGGSYEQYF.

This clonotype has just a few counts. This sequence joins TRBV7-9 and TRBJ1-5; D uncertain. The germline V gene encodes CDR1 SEHNR and CDR2 FQNEAQ (reference sequence). CDR3 length equals 13 residues. Deletions cut 0 bases from V and 7 bases from J, with 7 bases between. DNA of the CDR3: TGTGCCAGCAGCTTAGCAGGGTCGCAGCCCCAGCATTTT. It codes for CASSLAGSQPQHF.

The chain has TRBV29-1 and TRBJ1-2; D possibly corresponds to TRBD1 (6 bases). V dropped 6 bases and J dropped 4 bases, with 15 bases sitting between them. Germline CDR1 is SQVTM and CDR2 is ANQGSEA. The CDR3 runs 13 residues. CDR3 region: CSVRSGQSYGYTF. The CDR3 DNA sequence: TGCAGCGTCCGGAGTGGACAGAGCTATGGCTACACCTTC.

This clonotype was observed a few times. J is TRBJ2-6 and V is TRBV6-2 or TRBV6-3; 11 nucleotides align to TRBD1. From germline, CDR1 is MNHEY and CDR2 SVGEGT. J was trimmed by 0 bases and V by 3 bases; bases with no gene match: 1. This CDR3 comprises 17 residues. CDR3 bases: TGTGCCAGCAGTTATGGACAGGGGGCCTCTGGGGCCAACGTCCTGACTTTC. Protein product: CASSYGQGASGANVLTF.

This clonotype has a single count. The gene calls are TRBV24-1 and TRBJ2-7; TRBD2 is a possible D gene (5 bases). This CDR3 has 13 residues. CDR1 and CDR2 from the germline V gene are KGHDR and SFDVKD. Trimming shortened V by 2 bases and J by 7 bases, and 11 bases separated the two germline ends. CDR3 amino acids: CATSDSNGIEQYF. The CDR3 DNA follows: TGTGCCACCAGTGATTCCAACGGGATTGAGCAGTACTTC.

In this sample, this clonotype turned up a few times. This chain uses TRBV12-3 or TRBV12-4 with TRBJ1-1; 8 bases match TRBD1. Unmatched junction bases numbered 5, after V lost 5 bases and J lost 3 bases. The CDR3 totals 14 residues. The CDR3 is CASSPHRGDTEAFF. The CDR3 region has the DNA TGTGCCAGCAGTCCCCACAGGGGGGACACTGAAGCTTTCTTT.

At least ten counts were recorded for this clonotype. This chain uses TRBV6-5 with TRBJ1-1; perhaps TRBD1 as D (6 bases). From germline, CDR1 is MNHEY and CDR2 SVGAGI. With 2 bases removed from V and 1 base from J, the gap between germline ends came to 8 bases. This CDR3 has 14 amino acids. The CDR3 bases are TGTGCCAGCAGTTACCTACAGGGGAACACTGAAGCTTTCTTT. The encoded protein is CASSYLQGNTEAFF.

This chain joins TRBV7-9 and TRBJ1-3; D is possibly TRBD1 (5 bases). CDR3 size: 16 residues. Germline CDR1 and CDR2: SEHNR and FQNEAQ (reference sequence). V lost 1 base, J lost 0 bases, and 10 bases lay in between. CDR3 loop: CASSLVGDLSGNTIYF. CDR3 sequence (DNA): TGTGCCAGCAGCTTAGTGGGGGACCTCTCTGGAAACACCATATATTTT.

This clonotype was counted many times. V and J are TRBV5-1 and TRBJ2-3; TRBD2 aligns across 7 bases. This CDR3 spans 15 amino acids. V gave up 5 bases and J gave up 2 bases; unmatched junction bases: 8. CDR1 SGHRS and CDR2 YFSETQ come from the germline V gene. This chain's CDR3 is CASRNRDYFTDTQYF. The CDR3 DNA reads as TGCGCCAGCAGAAACCGGGACTACTTCACAGATACGCAGTATTTT.

The chain joins TRBV3-1 to TRBJ2-5, with D perhaps matching TRBD2 (6 bases). V lost 4 bases and J lost 5, with 11 bases in between. Germline V gene data show CDR1 as LGHDT and CDR2 as YNNKEL (reference sequence). The CDR3 totals 13 residues. CDR3 bases: TGTGCCAGCAGCCGCGCGGGATGGGAGACCCAGTACTTC. Amino acid sequence: CASSRAGWETQYF.

This clonotype has more than one count but fewer than ten. The rearrangement uses TRBV15 and TRBJ1-1; 8 nucleotides line up with TRBD1. The CDR3 is 15 amino acids. The germline gives CDR1 LNHNV, CDR2 YYDKDF (reference sequence). The J segment lost 6 bases and the V segment lost 4 bases, leaving 10 bases of the junction unmatched. The CDR3 here is CATSISGQGTAEAFF. The DNA for the CDR3 is TGTGCCACCAGCATCTCTGGACAGGGTACGGCTGAAGCTTTCTTT.

V usage is TRBV10-3 and J usage is TRBJ2-7, with 7 bases identical to TRBD1. V was pared by 6 bases and J by 2 bases, with 10 bases of the junction left unmatched. The CDR3 length is 15 residues. Germline lookup yields CDR1 ENHRY and CDR2 SYGVKD. The CDR3 DNA is TGTGCCATCAGGGGGACAGCCTTAGGGGCCTACGAGCAGTACTTC. Translating gives CAIRGTALGAYEQYF.

The chain uses TRBV6-5 and TRBJ2-3; D call uncertain. Germline V gene lookup returns CDR1 MNHEY and CDR2 SVGAGI. Deletions cut 0 bases from V and 3 bases from J, with 7 bases between. The CDR3 is made up of 14 amino acids. Here the CDR3 DNA reads TGTGCCAGCAGTTACTCACACTCTACAGATACGCAGTATTTT. It yields the protein CASSYSHSTDTQYF.

The table lists this clonotype with a few counts. The genes are TRBV6-2 or TRBV6-3 and TRBJ2-1, with D perhaps TRBD1 (5 bases). Trimming pared 7 bases from V and 4 bases from J, leaving 8 bases between. Germline CDR1 MNHEY, CDR2 SVGEGT. The CDR3 extends over 12 amino acids. The CDR3 sequence is CASMGRYNEQFF. For the CDR3, the DNA is TGTGCCAGCATGGGGCGGTACAATGAGCAGTTCTTC.

The chain uses TRBV6-2 or TRBV6-3 and TRBJ2-5, with TRBD2 identical over 7 bases. V was clipped by 6 bases and J by 5 bases; unmatched bases: 9. The CDR3 is 14 residues long. CDR1 MNHEY and CDR2 SVGEGT come from the germline V gene. CDR3 region: CASRLGGPVETQYF. As DNA, the CDR3 is TGTGCCAGCAGGTTGGGAGGGCCTGTGGAGACCCAGTACTTC.

The rearrangement joins TRBV6-1 to TRBJ2-7; D is possibly TRBD1 (6 bases). Germline assignment: CDR1 MNHNS and CDR2 SASEGT. The CDR3 covers 14 residues. Trimming took 8 bases from V and 4 from J, leaving 18 bases between them. CDR3 amino acids: CASRRNRDIYEQYF. The CDR3 DNA sequence: TGTGCCAGCCGAAGAAACCGGGACATTTACGAGCAGTACTTC.

The chain uses TRBV15 and TRBJ1-2, with a tentative D call TRBD1 (5 bases). CDR1 LNHNV and CDR2 YYDKDF come from the germline V gene (reference sequence). V was pared by 1 base and J by 5 bases, with 17 bases between. This CDR3 is built from 16 residues. The CDR3 region has the DNA TGTGCCACCAGCAGAGGGGGGACCCGACAACTTTATGGCTACACCTTC. This codes for CATSRGGTRQLYGYTF.

The chain recombines TRBV14 with TRBJ1-2; no clear D. Germline CDR1 reads SGHDN; CDR2 reads FVKESK. The CDR3 length is 15 residues. V gave up 1 base and J gave up 4 bases, with 13 bases separating them. This CDR3 is CASSQVKAAIYGYTF. CDR3 coding DNA: TGTGCCAGCAGCCAAGTGAAGGCGGCGATCTATGGCTACACCTTC.

The V gene is TRBV5-1, the J gene TRBJ2-7; D might be TRBD2 (5 bases). V was clipped by 4 bases and J by 6 bases, with 17 bases between them. The CDR3 has 14 amino acids. The germline V gene encodes CDR1 SGHRS and CDR2 YFSETQ. The CDR3 DNA sequence: TGCGCCAGCAGCCGTCAAGGAGGAGGAGCCGAGCAGTACTTC. Encoded protein: CASSRQGGGAEQYF.

The CDR3 bases are TGTGCCAGTAGAACAGGGTACAATCAGCCCCAGCATTTT. This encodes CASRTGYNQPQHF. This sequence joins TRBV19 and TRBJ1-5, with D possibly being TRBD1 (6 bases). CDR1 and CDR2 (germline): LNHDA, SQIVND (reference sequence). With 6 bases removed from V and 3 bases from J, the gap between germline ends came to 9 bases. The CDR3 contains 13 residues.

This clonotype was observed many times. The V and J genes are TRBV6-4 and TRBJ2-3; 8 positions agree with TRBD2. V shed 0 bases and J 4 bases; nucleotides not matched to a gene: 6. Per the germline V gene, CDR1 is MRHNA and CDR2 is SNTAGT. The CDR3 runs to 16 residues. This CDR3 reads CASSDSKRGGPDTQYF. CDR3 in DNA: TGTGCCAGCAGTGACTCGAAACGGGGGGGGCCAGATACGCAGTATTTT.

The rearrangement links TRBV30 to TRBJ2-2, with D unresolved. Germline loops: CDR1 GTSNPN, CDR2 SVGIG (reference sequence). The germline V and J ends were trimmed by 0 bases and 5 bases, with 13 bases remaining between them. The CDR3 totals 15 residues. CDR3 DNA: TGTGCCTGGAGTGTACTGGCAGAGCTGACCGGGGAGCTGTTTTTT. Translating it yields CAWSVLAELTGELFF.

This rearrangement joins TRBV7-9 to TRBJ2-5, with 14 bases that match TRBD2. The CDR3 contains 17 residues. V was clipped by 8 bases and J by 5 bases; unmatched bases: 13. From germline, CDR1 is SEHNR and CDR2 FQNEAQ (reference sequence). The CDR3 spells CASGTGTSGRIYETQYF. The CDR3 DNA is TGTGCCAGCGGAACCGGGACTAGCGGGAGAATCTATGAGACCCAGTACTTC.

In its sample, this clonotype was seen a few times. V gene TRBV6-7 combines with J gene TRBJ2-3; 8 nucleotides line up with TRBD1. Being an ORF, TRBV6-7 has a function that is uncertain. CDR3 length: 19 amino acids. V lost 2 bases to trimming and J lost 10 bases; unmatched junction nucleotides: 23. The CDR3 protein is CASSYPKGRDRIILRPQYF. The CDR3 nucleotides read TGTGCCAGCAGTTACCCGAAGGGCCGGGACAGGATCATCTTGAGGCCGCAGTATTTT.